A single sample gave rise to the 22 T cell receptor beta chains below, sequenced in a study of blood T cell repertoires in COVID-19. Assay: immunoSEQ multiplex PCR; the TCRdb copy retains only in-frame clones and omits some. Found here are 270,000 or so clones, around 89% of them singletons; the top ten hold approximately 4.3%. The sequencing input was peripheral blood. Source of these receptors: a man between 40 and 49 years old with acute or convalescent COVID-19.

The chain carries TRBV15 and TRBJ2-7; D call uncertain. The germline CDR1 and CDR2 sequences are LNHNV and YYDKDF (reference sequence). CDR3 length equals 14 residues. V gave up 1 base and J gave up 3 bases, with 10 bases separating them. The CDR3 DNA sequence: TGTGCCACCAGCAGAGGGCTCGCCATCTACGAGCAGTACTTC. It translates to CATSRGLAIYEQYF.

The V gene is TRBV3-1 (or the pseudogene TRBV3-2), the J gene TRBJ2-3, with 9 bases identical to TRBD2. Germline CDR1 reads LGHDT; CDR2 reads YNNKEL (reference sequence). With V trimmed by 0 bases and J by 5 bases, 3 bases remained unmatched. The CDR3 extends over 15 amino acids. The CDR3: CASSQDSSGGDTQYF. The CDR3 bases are TGTGCCAGCAGCCAAGATAGTAGCGGGGGAGATACGCAGTATTTT.

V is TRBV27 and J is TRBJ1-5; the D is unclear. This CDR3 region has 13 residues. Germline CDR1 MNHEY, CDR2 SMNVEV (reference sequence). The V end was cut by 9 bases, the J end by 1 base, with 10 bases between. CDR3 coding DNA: TGTGCCAGTGGCTGGGCGAGCAATCAGCCCCAGCATTTT. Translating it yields CASGWASNQPQHF.

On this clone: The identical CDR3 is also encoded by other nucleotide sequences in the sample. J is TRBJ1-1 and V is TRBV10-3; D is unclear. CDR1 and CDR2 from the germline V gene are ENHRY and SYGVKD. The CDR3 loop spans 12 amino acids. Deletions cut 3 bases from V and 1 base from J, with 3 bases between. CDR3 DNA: TGTGCCATCAGTGATCGGAACACTGAAGCTTTCTTT. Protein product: CAISDRNTEAFF.

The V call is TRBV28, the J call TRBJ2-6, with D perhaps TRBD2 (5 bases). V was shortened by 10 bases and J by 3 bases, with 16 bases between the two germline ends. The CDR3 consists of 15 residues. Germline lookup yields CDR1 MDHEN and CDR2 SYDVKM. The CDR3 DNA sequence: TGTGCCACTTCGGGGATGCTTTTTGGGGCCAACGTCCTGACTTTC. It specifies CATSGMLFGANVLTF.

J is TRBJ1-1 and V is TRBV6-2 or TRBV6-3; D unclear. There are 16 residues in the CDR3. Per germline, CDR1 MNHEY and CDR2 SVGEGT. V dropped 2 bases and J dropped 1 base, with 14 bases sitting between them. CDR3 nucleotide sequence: TGTGCCAGCAGTTACCGGCTCGAGGTAGGGAACACTGAAGCTTTCTTT. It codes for CASSYRLEVGNTEAFF.

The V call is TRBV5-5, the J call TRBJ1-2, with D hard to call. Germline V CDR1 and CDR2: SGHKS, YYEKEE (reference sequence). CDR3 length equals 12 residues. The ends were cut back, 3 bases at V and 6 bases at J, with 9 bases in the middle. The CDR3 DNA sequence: TGTGCCAGCAGCTCTGAGATGGATGGCTACACCTTC. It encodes CASSSEMDGYTF.

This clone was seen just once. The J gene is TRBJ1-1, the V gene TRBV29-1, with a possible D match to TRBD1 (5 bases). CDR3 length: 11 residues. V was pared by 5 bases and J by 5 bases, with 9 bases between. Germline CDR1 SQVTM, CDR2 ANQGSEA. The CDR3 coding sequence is TGCAGCGTTTCTAGGGGTACTGAAGCTTTCTTT. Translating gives CSVSRGTEAFF.

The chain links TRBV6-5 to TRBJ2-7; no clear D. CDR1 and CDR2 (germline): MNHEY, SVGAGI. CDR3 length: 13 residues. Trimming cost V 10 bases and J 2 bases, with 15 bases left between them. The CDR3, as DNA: TGTGCCACTGAACCAGGATTGACCTACGAGCAGTACTTC. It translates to CATEPGLTYEQYF.

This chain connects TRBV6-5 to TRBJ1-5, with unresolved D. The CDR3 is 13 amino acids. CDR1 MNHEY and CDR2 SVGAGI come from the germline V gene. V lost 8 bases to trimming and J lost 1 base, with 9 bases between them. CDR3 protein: CASRRSSNQPQHF. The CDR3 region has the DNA TGTGCCAGCCGGCGGTCAAGCAATCAGCCCCAGCATTTT.

The CDR3 region has the DNA TGTGCCAGCAGCTTTAGGACAGGGTACACCGGGGAGCTGTTTTTT. It yields the protein CASSFRTGYTGELFF. The V call is TRBV5-4, the J call TRBJ2-2; TRBD1 matches at 8 bases. The CDR3 contains 15 residues. J was trimmed by 3 bases and V by 2 bases; bases with no gene match: 3. Germline V gene data show CDR1 as SGHNT and CDR2 as YYREEE (reference sequence).

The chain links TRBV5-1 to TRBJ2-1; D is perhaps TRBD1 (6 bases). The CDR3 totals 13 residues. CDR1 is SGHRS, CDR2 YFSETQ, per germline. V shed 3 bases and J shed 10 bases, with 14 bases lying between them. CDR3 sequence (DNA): TGCGCCAGCAGCTCCTTAACAGGGATCGAGCAGTTCTTC. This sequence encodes CASSSLTGIEQFF.

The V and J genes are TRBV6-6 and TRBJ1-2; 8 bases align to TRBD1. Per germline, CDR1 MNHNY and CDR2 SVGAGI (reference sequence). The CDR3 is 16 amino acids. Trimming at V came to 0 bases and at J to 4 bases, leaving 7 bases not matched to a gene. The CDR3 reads CASSYSNRGEGYGYTF. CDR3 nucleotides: TGTGCCAGCAGTTACTCAAACAGGGGGGAAGGCTATGGCTACACCTTC.

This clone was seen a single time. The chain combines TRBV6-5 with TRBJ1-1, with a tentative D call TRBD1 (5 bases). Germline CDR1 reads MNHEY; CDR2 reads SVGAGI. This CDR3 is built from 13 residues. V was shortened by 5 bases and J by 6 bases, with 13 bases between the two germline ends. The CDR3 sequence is CASSPGGTPEAFF. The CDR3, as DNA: TGTGCCAGCAGTCCTGGGGGGACCCCTGAAGCTTTCTTT.

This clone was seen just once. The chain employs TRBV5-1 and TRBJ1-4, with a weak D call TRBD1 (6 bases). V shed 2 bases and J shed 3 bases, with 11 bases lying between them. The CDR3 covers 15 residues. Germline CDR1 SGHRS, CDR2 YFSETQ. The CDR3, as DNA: TGCGCCAGCAGCTTACAGGGATCGTCTAATGAAAAACTGTTTTTT. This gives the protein CASSLQGSSNEKLFF.

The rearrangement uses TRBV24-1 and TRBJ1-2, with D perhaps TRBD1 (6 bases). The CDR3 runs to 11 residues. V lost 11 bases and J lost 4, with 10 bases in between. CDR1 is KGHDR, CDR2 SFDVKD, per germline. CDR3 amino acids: CAIAQGYGYTF. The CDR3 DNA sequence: TGTGCCATCGCACAGGGCTATGGCTACACCTTC.

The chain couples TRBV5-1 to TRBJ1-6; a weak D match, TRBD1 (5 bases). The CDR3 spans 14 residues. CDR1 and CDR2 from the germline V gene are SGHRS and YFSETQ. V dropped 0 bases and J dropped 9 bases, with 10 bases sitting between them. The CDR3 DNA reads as TGCGCCAGCAGCTTGGTAGGGGAAGGTTCACCCCTCCACTTT. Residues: CASSLVGEGSPLHF.

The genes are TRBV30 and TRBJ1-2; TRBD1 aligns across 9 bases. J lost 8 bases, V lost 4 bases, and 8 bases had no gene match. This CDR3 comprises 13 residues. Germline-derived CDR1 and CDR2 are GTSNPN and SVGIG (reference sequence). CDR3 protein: CAWTKQGAQGYTF. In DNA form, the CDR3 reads TGTGCCTGGACCAAACAGGGGGCACAGGGCTACACCTTC.

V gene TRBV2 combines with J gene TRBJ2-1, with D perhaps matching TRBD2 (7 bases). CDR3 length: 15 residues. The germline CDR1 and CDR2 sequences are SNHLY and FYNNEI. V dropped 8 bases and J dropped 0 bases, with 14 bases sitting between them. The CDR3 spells CASGGAGGSYNEQFF. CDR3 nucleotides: TGTGCCAGCGGGGGGGCTGGGGGCTCCTACAATGAGCAGTTCTTC.

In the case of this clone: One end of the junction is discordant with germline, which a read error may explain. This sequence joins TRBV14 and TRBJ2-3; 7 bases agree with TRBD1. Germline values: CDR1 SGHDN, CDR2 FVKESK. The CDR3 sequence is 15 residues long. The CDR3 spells CASSQGQVQGDTQYF. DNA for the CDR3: TGTGCCAGCAGTCAAGGACAGGTCCAAGGAGATACGCAGTATTTT.

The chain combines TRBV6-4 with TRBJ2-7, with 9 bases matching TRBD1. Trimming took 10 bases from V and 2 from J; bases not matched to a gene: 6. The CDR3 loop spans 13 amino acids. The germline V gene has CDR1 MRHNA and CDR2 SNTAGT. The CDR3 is CAIHRGPPYEQYF. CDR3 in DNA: TGTGCCATCCACAGGGGGCCTCCCTACGAGCAGTACTTC.

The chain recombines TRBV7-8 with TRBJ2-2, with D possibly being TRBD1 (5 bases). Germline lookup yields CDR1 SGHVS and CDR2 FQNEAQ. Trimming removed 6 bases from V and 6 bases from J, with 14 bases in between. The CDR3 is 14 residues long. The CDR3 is CASRGQGKAGELFF. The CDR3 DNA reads TGTGCCAGCAGGGGGCAGGGAAAGGCCGGGGAGCTGTTTTTT.